These 2 T cell receptor beta chains were sequenced from one sample in a study of OX40 agonist ivuxolimab in advanced cancers. The method was immunoSEQ multiplex PCR; TCRdb's version includes in-frame clones alone and lacks a portion of them. The repertoire consists of tens of thousands of clones, with 80% to 90% occurring once and the leading ten covering 1.1%. This sample comprised CD4+ or CD8+ T cells sorted from blood, obtained in a trial of the OX40 agonist ivuxolimab. The receptor set was obtained from an adult with an advanced solid tumor such as melanoma, head and neck, liver or kidney cancer.

The CDR3 DNA reads TGTGCCAGCAGCTTAGGCTGGGATTGGACAGATACGCAGTATTTT. Translating it yields CASSLGWDWTDTQYF. V and J are TRBV11-2 and TRBJ2-3, with unresolved D. This CDR3 comprises 15 residues. The ends were cut back, 1 base at V and 3 bases at J, with 11 bases in the middle. Germline CDR1 is SGHAT and CDR2 is FQNNGV.

The chain combines TRBV7-2 with TRBJ1-5; weak D call: TRBD1 (5 bases). Germline CDR1 and CDR2: SGHTA and FQGNSA. CDR3 size: 16 residues. Trimming cost V 0 bases and J 3 bases, with 12 bases left between them. CDR3 sequence reads: CASSLASPGNNQPQHF. The CDR3 nucleotides are TGTGCCAGCAGCTTAGCCTCTCCAGGGAACAATCAGCCCCAGCATTTT. The full variable domain, rest sourced from reference TRBV7-2 and TRBJ1-5, is GAGVSQSPSNKVTEKGKDVELRCDPISGHTALYWYRQSLGQGLEFLIYFQGNSAPDKSGLPSDRFSAERTGGSVSTLTIQRTQQEDSAVYLCASSLASPGNNQPQHFGDGTRLSIL.